These T cell receptor beta chains were read from a single sample in a study of control samples from healthy donors and cancer patients. Data came from immunoSEQ multiplex PCR; TCRdb stores just in-frame clones and leaves some out. The sample includes about 150,000 clones, over 85% of them seen just once. Sequencing was carried out using blood. The receptors come from a man younger than 35 in good health. CDR3s include the opening cysteine and the closing phenylalanine or tryptophan. The order of the fields is CDR3 protein, CDR3 DNA, CDR3 length, D gene, clone size, J gene, V gene. A D gene is named only where the DNA matches it firmly. For some rows the clone size is stated as once, few or many, or as a class when expanded; others skip it.

cdr3_aa: CATSKGTEWRGYTF
cdr3_nt: TGTGCCACCAGTAAAGGTACAGAGTGGCGGGGCTACACCTTC
cdr3_length: 14
d_call: -
clone_size: -
j_call: TRBJ1-2
v_call: TRBV24-1

cdr3_aa: CSAGELSGANVLTF
cdr3_nt: TGCAGCGCCGGAGAACTTTCTGGGGCCAACGTCCTGACTTTC
cdr3_length: 14
d_call: -
clone_size: -
j_call: TRBJ2-6
v_call: TRBV29-1

cdr3_aa: CASSQNRLPSGYGYTF
cdr3_nt: TGTGCCAGCAGCCAGAACCGGCTCCCGTCTGGATATGGCTACACCTTC
cdr3_length: 16
d_call: -
clone_size: -
j_call: TRBJ1-2
v_call: TRBV14

cdr3_aa: CASSLRGANEKLFF
cdr3_nt: TGTGCCAGCAGCTTACGAGGGGCTAATGAAAAACTGTTTTTT
cdr3_length: 14
d_call: -
clone_size: -
j_call: TRBJ1-4
v_call: TRBV13

cdr3_aa: CAWRGPPNEKLFF
cdr3_nt: TGTGCCTGGAGAGGACCCCCTAATGAAAAACTGTTTTTT
cdr3_length: 13
d_call: -
clone_size: -
j_call: TRBJ1-4
v_call: TRBV30

cdr3_aa: CASSILGGIEQFF
cdr3_nt: TGTGCCAGTAGTATCCTTGGGGGCATTGAGCAGTTCTTC
cdr3_length: 13
d_call: -
clone_size: -
j_call: TRBJ2-1
v_call: TRBV19

cdr3_aa: CAWRGTWPGAGAFF
cdr3_nt: TGTGCCTGGAGAGGGACTTGGCCGGGGGCGGGGGCTTTCTTT
cdr3_length: 14
d_call: -
clone_size: -
j_call: TRBJ1-1
v_call: TRBV30

cdr3_aa: CASRETWRGPLAKNIQYF
cdr3_nt: TGTGCCAGCAGGGAAACCTGGAGGGGGCCACTAGCCAAAAACATTCAGTACTTC
cdr3_length: 18
d_call: -
clone_size: -
j_call: TRBJ2-4
v_call: TRBV6-1

cdr3_aa: CASGRGAGELFF
cdr3_nt: TGTGCCAGCGGTCGGGGCGCCGGGGAGCTGTTTTTT
cdr3_length: 12
d_call: -
clone_size: once
j_call: TRBJ2-2
v_call: TRBV6-5

cdr3_aa: CSASYQGKEFQPQHF
cdr3_nt: TGCAGTGCTAGTTACCAGGGTAAGGAATTTCAGCCCCAGCATTTT
cdr3_length: 15
d_call: -
clone_size: few
j_call: TRBJ1-5
v_call: TRBV20-1

cdr3_aa: CASSYSKTRGTEAFF
cdr3_nt: TGTGCCAGCAGTTACTCGAAAACGAGGGGAACTGAAGCTTTCTTT
cdr3_length: 15
d_call: -
clone_size: once
j_call: TRBJ1-1
v_call: TRBV6-5

cdr3_aa: CASSQVIFGTEGNEQYF
cdr3_nt: TGTGCCAGCAGCCAAGTTATTTTCGGGACAGAAGGGAACGAGCAGTACTTC
cdr3_length: 17
d_call: TRBD1
clone_size: -
j_call: TRBJ2-7
v_call: TRBV14

cdr3_aa: CASSLDRGQGSPYGYTF
cdr3_nt: TGTGCCAGCAGCTTGGACCGGGGGCAAGGGTCCCCCTATGGCTACACCTTC
cdr3_length: 17
d_call: -
clone_size: -
j_call: TRBJ1-2
v_call: TRBV5-6

cdr3_aa: CASSRGEQPQHF
cdr3_nt: TGTGCCAGCAGCAGGGGGGAACAGCCCCAGCATTTT
cdr3_length: 12
d_call: -
clone_size: -
j_call: TRBJ1-5
v_call: TRBV7-8

cdr3_aa: CATSDYASGQPDTQYF
cdr3_nt: TGTGCCACCAGTGATTATGCTAGCGGGCAACCAGATACGCAGTATTTT
cdr3_length: 16
d_call: TRBD2
clone_size: -
j_call: TRBJ2-3
v_call: TRBV24-1